This record looks at one TCR beta chain sequence and its context. The sample is drawn from a study of blood T cell repertoires in COVID-19. Study at large: The cDNA or gDNA used as material had been derived from T cells, B-cell-depleted T cells, or PBMCs.

TCRdb keeps only in-frame clones here, not all; method: immunoSEQ multiplex PCR. Here the sample spans 310,000 or so clones, approximately 88% being singletons. The CDR3 has 13 residues. With 8 bases clipped from V and 0 bases from J, the junction kept 4 bases outside the gene matches. Germline CDR1 SQVTM, CDR2 ANQGSEA. V and J are TRBV29-1 and TRBJ2-1; 7 nucleotides align to TRBD2. Material for sequencing was peripheral blood. This sequence originates from a woman aged 45-65 years with active or convalescent COVID-19. Here the CDR3 DNA reads TGCAGCTGGACTAGTACCTCCTACAATGAGCAGTTCTTC. It yields the protein CSWTSTSYNEQFF.